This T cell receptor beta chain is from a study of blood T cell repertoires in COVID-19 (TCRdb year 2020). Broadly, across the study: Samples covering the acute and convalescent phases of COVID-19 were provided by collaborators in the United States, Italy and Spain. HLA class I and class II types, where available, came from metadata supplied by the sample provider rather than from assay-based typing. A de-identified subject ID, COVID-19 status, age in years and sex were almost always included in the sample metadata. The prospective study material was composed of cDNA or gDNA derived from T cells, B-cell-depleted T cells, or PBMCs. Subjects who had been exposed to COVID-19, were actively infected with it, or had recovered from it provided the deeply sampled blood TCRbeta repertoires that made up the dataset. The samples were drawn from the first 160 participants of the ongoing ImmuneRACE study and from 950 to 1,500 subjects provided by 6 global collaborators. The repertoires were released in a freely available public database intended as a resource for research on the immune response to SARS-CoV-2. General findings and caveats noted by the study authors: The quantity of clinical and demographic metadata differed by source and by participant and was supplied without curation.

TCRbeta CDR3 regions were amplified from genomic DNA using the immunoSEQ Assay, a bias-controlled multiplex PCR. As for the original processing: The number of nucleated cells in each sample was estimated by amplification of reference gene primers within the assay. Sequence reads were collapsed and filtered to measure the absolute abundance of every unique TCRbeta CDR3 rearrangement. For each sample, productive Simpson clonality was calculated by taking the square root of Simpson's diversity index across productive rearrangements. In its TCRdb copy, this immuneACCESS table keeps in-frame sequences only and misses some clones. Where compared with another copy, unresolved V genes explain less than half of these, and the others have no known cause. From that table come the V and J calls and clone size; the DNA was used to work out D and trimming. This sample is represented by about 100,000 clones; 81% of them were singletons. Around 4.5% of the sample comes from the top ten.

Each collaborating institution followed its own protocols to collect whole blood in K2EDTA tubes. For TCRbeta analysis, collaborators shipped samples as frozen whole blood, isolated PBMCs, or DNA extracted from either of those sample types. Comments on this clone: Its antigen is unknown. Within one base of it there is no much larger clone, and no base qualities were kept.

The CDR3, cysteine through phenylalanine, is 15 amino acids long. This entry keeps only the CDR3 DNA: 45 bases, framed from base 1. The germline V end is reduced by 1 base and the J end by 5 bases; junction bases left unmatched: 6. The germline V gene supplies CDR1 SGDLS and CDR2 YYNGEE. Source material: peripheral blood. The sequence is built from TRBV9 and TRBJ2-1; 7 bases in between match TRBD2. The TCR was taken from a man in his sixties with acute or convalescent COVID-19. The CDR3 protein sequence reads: CASSVLPRGDNEQFF. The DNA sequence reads TGTGCCAGCAGCGTACTCCCCCGGGGGGACAATGAGCAGTTCTTC.